This entry lists 28 T cell receptor beta chains sequenced from one sample in a study of PD-L1 blockade in urothelial cancer. Clones were sequenced by immunoSEQ multiplex PCR, and TCRdb holds only the in-frame ones, with some missing. This sample has about 52,000 clones, with approximately 80% found just once. Sequencing used PBMCs, obtained around atezolizumab (anti-PD-L1) treatment. The receptor set was obtained from a man between 65 and 85 years old with urothelial cancer.

CDR3 sequence: CASSLDQVSTDTQYF. CDR3 in DNA: TGTGCCAGCTCACTAGACCAGGTTAGCACAGATACGCAGTATTTT. The chain couples TRBV18 to TRBJ2-3, with D hard to call. V lost 4 bases to trimming and J lost 0 bases, with 11 bases between them. CDR1 is KGHSH, CDR2 LQKENI, per germline. This CDR3 is 15 amino acids long.

The chain employs TRBV5-1 and TRBJ2-7, with D tentatively TRBD2 (7 bases). Germline V lookup: CDR1 SGHRS, CDR2 YFSETQ. The V and J ends lost 0 bases and 5 bases respectively, with 12 bases between them. This CDR3 region has 14 residues. The chain's CDR3 is CASSLERGGHEQYF. The CDR3 bases are TGCGCCAGCAGCTTGGAAAGGGGGGGGCACGAGCAGTACTTC.

The chain joins TRBV5-1 to TRBJ2-4, with D possibly TRBD2 on 6 matching bases. The CDR3 extends over 15 amino acids. CDR1 SGHRS and CDR2 YFSETQ come from the germline V gene. Trimming left V 2 bases short and J 1 base short, with 10 bases between. CDR3 amino acids: CASSLDGSAKNIQYF. The CDR3 coding sequence is TGCGCCAGCAGCTTAGACGGGAGTGCCAAAAACATTCAGTACTTC.

CDR3: CASSEWTLAGGSGETQYF. The CDR3 DNA sequence: TGTGCCAGCAGTGAATGGACACTAGCGGGAGGGAGTGGGGAGACCCAGTACTTC. The chain has TRBV25-1 and TRBJ2-5; TRBD2 agrees at 13 bases. V was clipped by 1 base and J by 5 bases; unmatched bases: 10. In germline, CDR1 is MGHDK, CDR2 SYGVNS. The CDR3 contains 18 residues. Using reference TRBV25-1 and TRBJ2-5 for the parts outside the CDR3, the full variable domain is EADIYQTPRYLVIGTGKKITLECSQTMGHDKMYWYQQDPGMELHLIHYSYGVNSTEKGDLSSESTVSRIRTEHFPLTLESARPSHTSQYLCASSEWTLAGGSGETQYFGPGTRLLVL.

V usage is TRBV30 and J usage is TRBJ2-1; TRBD2 is a possible D gene (5 bases). The CDR3 runs to 15 residues. Trimming stripped 1 base from V and 7 bases from J, with 17 bases between. CDR1 is GTSNPN and CDR2 is SVGIG in the germline V gene (reference sequence). CDR3 protein: CAWSDDGLLRNEQFF. CDR3 in DNA: TGTGCCTGGAGTGATGATGGACTGCTTCGGAATGAGCAGTTCTTC.

The chain has TRBV28 and TRBJ1-1; a possible D gene is TRBD1 (5 bases). Per germline, CDR1 MDHEN and CDR2 SYDVKM. The CDR3 loop spans 16 amino acids. V was shortened by 3 bases and J by 0 bases, with 14 bases between the two germline ends. The CDR3 sequence is CASSLHGKGMNTEAFF. The DNA of the CDR3 is TGTGCCAGCAGTTTGCATGGGAAGGGGATGAACACTGAAGCTTTCTTT.

CDR3 amino acids: CASSSGLQRVGSYNEQFF. Written as DNA, the CDR3 is TGTGCCAGCTCATCGGGATTACAGCGGGTTGGCTCCTACAATGAGCAGTTCTTC. V is TRBV18 and J is TRBJ2-1; TRBD2 might be the D (6 bases). CDR1 KGHSH and CDR2 LQKENI come from the germline V gene. The CDR3 covers 18 residues. Between the trimmed V and J ends, which lost 5 bases and 0 bases, there was a span of 20 bases.

The V gene is TRBV5-4, the J gene TRBJ1-5; TRBD1 agrees at 7 bases. The CDR3 extends over 15 amino acids. CDR1 SGHNT and CDR2 YYREEE come from the germline V gene (reference sequence). Trimming removed 0 bases from V and 3 bases from J; junction bases left unmatched: 3. This CDR3 reads CASSLGGTDNQPQHF. The DNA of the CDR3 is TGTGCCAGCAGCTTGGGAGGGACAGACAATCAGCCCCAGCATTTT.

V gene TRBV19 combines with J gene TRBJ2-1, with a weak D call TRBD2 (6 bases). The CDR3 contains 17 residues. V lost 5 bases and J lost 2, with 19 bases in between. The germline CDR1 and CDR2 sequences are LNHDA and SQIVND (reference sequence). This CDR3 reads CASSFPPGGVAYNEQFF. In DNA form, the CDR3 reads TGTGCCAGTAGTTTCCCTCCGGGCGGGGTGGCCTACAATGAGCAGTTCTTC.

Turning to this clone: Other DNA sequences of this sample code for an identical CDR3. The gene calls are TRBV11-2 and TRBJ2-3; D is unclear. The CDR3 is 12 residues long. V lost 0 bases and J lost 5, with 3 bases in between. Germline CDR1 reads SGHAT; CDR2 reads FQNNGV. The chain's CDR3 is CASSLDRDTQYF. The CDR3 DNA reads TGTGCCAGCAGCTTAGATAGAGATACGCAGTATTTT.

V is TRBV7-2 and J is TRBJ1-5, with a possible D match to TRBD1 (6 bases). The CDR3 runs to 14 residues. Trimming removed 5 bases from V and 2 bases from J, with 10 bases in between. The V gene's germline CDR1 is SGHTA and CDR2 FQGNSA. CDR3 in amino acids: CASSQQGGNQPQHF. The CDR3 DNA reads as TGTGCCAGCAGCCAACAGGGCGGCAATCAGCCCCAGCATTTT.

This chain uses TRBV27 with TRBJ1-1; D is unclear. Germline CDR1 reads MNHEY; CDR2 reads SMNVEV (reference sequence). V was cut by 2 bases and J by 1 base, with 14 bases left in between. This CDR3 region has 16 residues. The CDR3 DNA is TGTGCCAGCAGTTTACGGGGTCAGGCCACGAACACTGAAGCTTTCTTT. Protein sequence: CASSLRGQATNTEAFF.

The rearrangement joins TRBV25-1 to TRBJ2-3, with a possible D match to TRBD1 (5 bases). This CDR3 is 15 amino acids long. Trimming cost V 1 base and J 5 bases, with 13 bases left between them. Germline V gene data show CDR1 as MGHDK and CDR2 as SYGVNS. CDR3: CASSEFKGVEDTQYF. In DNA form, the CDR3 reads TGTGCCAGCAGTGAATTCAAAGGGGTAGAAGATACGCAGTATTTT.

CDR3 sequence: CASSGRRGILRSYEQYF. As DNA, the CDR3 is TGTGCCAGTTCGGGCCGCAGGGGGATACTTCGGTCCTACGAGCAGTACTTC. This chain links TRBV28 with TRBJ2-7, with TRBD1 matching 7 bases. From germline, CDR1 is MDHEN and CDR2 SYDVKM. With 9 bases clipped from V and 1 base from J, the junction kept 18 bases outside the gene matches. This CDR3 is built from 17 residues.

The chain is built from TRBV18 and TRBJ2-1, with TRBD2 matching over 8 bases. Trimming at V came to 6 bases and at J to 7 bases, leaving 17 bases not matched to a gene. Germline lookup yields CDR1 KGHSH and CDR2 LQKENI. The CDR3 covers 17 residues. CDR3 nucleotides: TGTGCCAGCTCTCTAATGGGACGGGGCGGGAGGAAGAATGAGCAGTTCTTC. This codes for CASSLMGRGGRKNEQFF. The full variable domain, its missing parts supplied by reference TRBV18 and TRBJ2-1, is NAGVMQNPRHLVRRRGQEARLRCSPMKGHSHVYWYRQLPEEGLKFMVYLQKENIIDESGMPKERFSAEFPKEGPSILRIQQVVRGDSAAYFCASSLMGRGGRKNEQFFGPGTRLTVL.

This chain connects TRBV27 to TRBJ2-1; 15 nucleotides agree with TRBD2. CDR1 and CDR2 (germline): MNHEY, SMNVEV (reference sequence). Germline trimming cut 5 bases from V and 5 bases from J; bases unmatched to any gene: 7. The CDR3 length is 17 residues. The CDR3 spells CASSLLGLAGGNNEQFF. The CDR3 nucleotides are TGTGCCAGCAGTCTACTAGGACTAGCGGGGGGGAACAATGAGCAGTTCTTC.

The chain has TRBV7-2 and TRBJ2-3; weak D call: TRBD1 (6 bases). Trimming shortened V by 3 bases and J by 2 bases, and 9 bases separated the two germline ends. Germline V gives CDR1 SGHTA, CDR2 FQGNSA. The CDR3 loop spans 14 amino acids. The CDR3 nucleotides are TGTGCCAGCAGCTTGGCAGGGGCCACAGATACGCAGTATTTT. This codes for CASSLAGATDTQYF.

V gene TRBV19 combines with J gene TRBJ2-6, with D maybe TRBD1 (6 bases). Trimming took off 8 bases at V and 0 bases at J, with 11 bases between the two ends. The CDR3 runs to 15 residues. CDR1 and CDR2 (germline): LNHDA, SQIVND (reference sequence). The CDR3 nucleotides read TGTGCCAGTCACAGGGCGAACTCTGGGGCCAACGTCCTGACTTTC. Translated: CASHRANSGANVLTF.

This chain uses TRBV6-6 with TRBJ2-7; D might be TRBD1 (5 bases). The germline gives CDR1 MNHNY, CDR2 SVGAGI (reference sequence). V was clipped by 6 bases and J by 2 bases, with 14 bases between them. The CDR3 spans 14 residues. The CDR3 DNA sequence: TGTGCCAGCAGCGTCAGGGAAGGACCCTACGAGCAGTACTTC. Translated: CASSVREGPYEQYF.

This clone was counted only a few times. This chain connects TRBV28 to TRBJ1-2, with no clear D. Looked up from germline, CDR1 is MDHEN and CDR2 is SYDVKM. Trimming cost V 9 bases and J 3 bases, with 11 bases left between them. The CDR3 loop spans 12 amino acids. CDR3 sequence: CASTPSDYGYTF. The DNA for the CDR3 is TGTGCCAGTACGCCTAGCGACTATGGCTACACCTTC.

The chain combines TRBV5-1 with TRBJ2-1; 7 bases agree with TRBD2. This CDR3 spans 15 amino acids. Germline-derived CDR1 and CDR2 are SGHRS and YFSETQ. With 4 bases clipped from V and 7 bases from J, the junction kept 11 bases outside the gene matches. The CDR3 sequence is CASSPGLGSANEQFF. For the CDR3, the DNA is TGCGCCAGCAGCCCCGGACTAGGGTCGGCAAATGAGCAGTTCTTC.

In this sample, this clone turned up a few times. The gene calls are TRBV5-1 and TRBJ1-3, with 9 bases that match TRBD1. V trimming: 4 bases; J trimming: 4 bases; junction bases outside the gene matches: 6. The CDR3 is made up of 15 amino acids. In germline, CDR1 is SGHRS, CDR2 YFSETQ. As DNA, the CDR3 is TGCGCCAGCAGCGCCCGGACAGGGGCAGGAAACACCATATATTTT. Its protein is CASSARTGAGNTIYF. The entire variable domain, with the rest obtained from reference TRBV5-1 and TRBJ1-3, is as follows: KAGVTQTPRYLIKTRGQQVTLSCSPISGHRSVSWYQQTPGQGLQFLFEYFSETQRNKGNFPGRFSGRQFSNSRSEMNVSTLELGDSALYLCASSARTGAGNTIYFGEGSWLTVV.

The chain employs TRBV19 and TRBJ1-2; 7 positions match TRBD1. V shed 5 bases, J shed 0 bases, and the junction held 9 bases outside the gene matches. Germline V gene sequence: CDR1 LNHDA, CDR2 SQIVND (reference sequence). The CDR3 extends over 16 amino acids. The CDR3 DNA sequence: TGTGCCAGTAGTCTAGCCGGGACAGTTACTAACTATGGCTACACCTTC. Protein product: CASSLAGTVTNYGYTF.

The chain has TRBV11-2 and TRBJ1-1; 10 nucleotides align to TRBD1. This CDR3 is 14 amino acids long. Trimming took 5 bases from V and 13 from J; bases not matched to a gene: 13. Germline CDR1 is SGHAT and CDR2 is FQNNGV. This CDR3 is CASSPGQGKMGGFF. CDR3 nucleotides: TGTGCCAGCAGCCCGGGACAGGGGAAAATGGGGGGTTTCTTT.

This clone was recorded a few times. V and J are TRBV11-1 and TRBJ2-1; D is possibly TRBD2 (6 bases). There are 16 residues in the CDR3. V lost 4 bases to trimming and J lost 5 bases, with 18 bases between them. Germline lookup yields CDR1 SGHAT and CDR2 FQDESV (reference sequence). Here the CDR3 reads CASSSGIADGNNEQFF. CDR3 bases: TGTGCCAGCAGCTCGGGGATAGCGGATGGGAACAATGAGCAGTTCTTC. Drawing the rest from reference TRBV11-1 and TRBJ2-1, the complete variable domain is EAEVAQSPRYKITEKSQAVAFWCDPISGHATLYWYRQILGQGPELLVQFQDESVVDDSQLPKDRFSAERLKGVDSTLKIQPAELGDSAMYLCASSSGIADGNNEQFFGPGTRLTVL.

This clone was counted once. This sequence joins TRBV15 and TRBJ2-7; 7 nucleotides match TRBD2. This CDR3 contains 13 residues. With 5 bases clipped from V and 7 bases from J, the junction kept 8 bases outside the gene matches. Per the germline V gene, CDR1 is LNHNV and CDR2 is YYDKDF (reference sequence). CDR3: CATSSSVGGEQYF. The CDR3, as DNA: TGTGCCACCAGCTCCTCTGTCGGGGGGGAGCAGTACTTC.

The chain links TRBV7-3 to TRBJ2-1; 8 bases line up with TRBD2. The germline V gene has CDR1 SGHTA and CDR2 FQGTGA. The CDR3 consists of 19 residues. The ends lost 1 base at V and 0 bases at J; junction bases unmatched: 11. CDR3 DNA: TGTGCCAGCAGCTTAAAGGGAGGCGGGGGGTTCAGCTCCTACAATGAGCAGTTCTTC. Protein sequence: CASSLKGGGGFSSYNEQFF.

V usage is TRBV27 and J usage is TRBJ1-1; 7 nucleotides agree with TRBD1. V gave up 6 bases and J gave up 1 base; unmatched junction bases: 11. Germline CDR1 and CDR2: MNHEY and SMNVEV (reference sequence). This CDR3 region has 16 residues. This CDR3 reads CASRLKVGQQNTEAFF. As DNA, the CDR3 is TGTGCCAGCAGGCTAAAAGTGGGACAGCAGAACACTGAAGCTTTCTTT.